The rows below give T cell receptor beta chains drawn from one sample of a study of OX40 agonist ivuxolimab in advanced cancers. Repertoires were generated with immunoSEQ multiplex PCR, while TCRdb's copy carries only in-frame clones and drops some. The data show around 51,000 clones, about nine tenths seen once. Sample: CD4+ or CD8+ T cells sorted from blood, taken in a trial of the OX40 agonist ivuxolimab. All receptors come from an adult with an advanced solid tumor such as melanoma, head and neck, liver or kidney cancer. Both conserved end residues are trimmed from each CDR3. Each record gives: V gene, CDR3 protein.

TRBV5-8	ASSLRVSRYEQY
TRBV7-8	ASSFTGANVLT
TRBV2	ASSKSRQGAWEQY
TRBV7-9	ASSFTGNYGYT
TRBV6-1	ASSATDRGRDIQY
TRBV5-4	ASSLGTGGNNSPLH
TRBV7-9	ASRPSGSRTGELF
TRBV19	ASNTRRENEQF
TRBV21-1	ASSNGARGQTQY
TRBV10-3	AISESNAGELF
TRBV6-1	ASRRGGTGAHEQY
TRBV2	ASSESEQF
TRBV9	ASSVGGDRLNTGELF
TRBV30	AWNDGIQETQY
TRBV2	ASSGGGGLGPYEQY
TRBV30	AWSLAGGEETQY
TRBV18	ASSPAGLAAEQY
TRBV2	ASNRDNNQPQH
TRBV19	ASSRPPGQGARGETQY
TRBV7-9	ASSLVGYGYT
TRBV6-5	ASSYLRGGYTDTQY
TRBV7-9	ASSLAEAEKAF
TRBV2	ASRGREMTGELF
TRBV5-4	ASSSQGLGGELF
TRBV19	ASSIGGRDTIY
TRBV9	ASSPTATGVQPQH
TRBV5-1	ASSRDGTPNEKLF
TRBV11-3	ASSLGQGALH
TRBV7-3	ASSLTSCSMRFRETQY
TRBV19	ASTRRDTNTGELF
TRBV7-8	ASSKVPSTGTGNTIY
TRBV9	ASSVRSSGTTDTQY
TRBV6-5	ASRDRTTGELF
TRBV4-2	ASSQEATAGLAVYTQY
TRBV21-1	ASSKEALVYEQY
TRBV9	ASSDHGQGREKLF
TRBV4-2	ASSPGAAPYEQY
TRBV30	AWSVLTYEQY
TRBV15	ATSSNPGTGNYGYT
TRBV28	ASSLYWTGSSNQPQH
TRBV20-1	SAIWADTQY
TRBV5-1	ASSLESKNSPLH
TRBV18	ASSPSGVTEAF
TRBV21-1	ASTSRSRHNEQF
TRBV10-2	ATRRQDLPGHEQF
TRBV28	ASTQTGSDSPLH
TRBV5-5	ASSLEQSSNQPQH
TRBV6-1	ASSDNPVVYEQY
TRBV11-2	ASSLPASTGNTIY
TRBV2	ASSGQGFGNQPQH
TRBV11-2	ASSLGGFGTQY
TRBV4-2	ASSQDISGASYEQY
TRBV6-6	ASSEREKLF
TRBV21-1	ASSKGDSSYEQY
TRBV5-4	ASSFPDRAGETQY